The next 8 T cell receptor beta chains were all read from a single sample in a study of PD-L1 blockade in urothelial cancer. Clones were read by immunoSEQ multiplex PCR, and TCRdb kept only the in-frame ones, dropping some. The sample lists some 84,000 clones, about 80% occurring once. The sample was PBMCs, taken around atezolizumab (anti-PD-L1) treatment. The receptors stem from a man between 65 and 85 years old with urothelial cancer.

This rearrangement joins TRBV5-3 to TRBJ2-3; perhaps TRBD2 as D (6 bases). TRBV5-3 is classed as an ORF, of uncertain function. V lost 6 bases, J lost 2 bases, and 19 bases lay in between. This CDR3 comprises 16 residues. The CDR3 nucleotides are TGTGCCAGAATGGTCGAATGCGGGGCGCACACAGATACGCAGTATTTT. Its protein product is CARMVECGAHTDTQYF.

This clone has more than one count but fewer than ten. CDR3: CSVGTDNQPQHF. The CDR3 region has the DNA TGCAGCGTTGGGACAGATAATCAGCCCCAGCATTTT. This chain connects TRBV29-1 to TRBJ1-5, with a possible D match to TRBD1 (6 bases). This CDR3 spans 12 amino acids. Trimming cost V 4 bases and J 4 bases, with 8 bases left between them. Germline V lookup: CDR1 SQVTM, CDR2 ANQGSEA.

Here the CDR3 DNA reads TGTGCCAGCAGCTTAGTAGGCGCTAGCGGAGAGACCCAGTACTTC. Amino acid sequence: CASSLVGASGETQYF. The rearrangement uses TRBV7-2 and TRBJ2-5; 7 positions match TRBD2. The J segment lost 4 bases and the V segment lost 1 base, leaving 6 bases of the junction unmatched. The CDR3 is made up of 15 amino acids. Germline lookup yields CDR1 SGHTA and CDR2 FQGNSA. Combining the CDR3 with reference TRBV7-2 and TRBJ2-5 gives the whole variable domain GAGVSQSPSNKVTEKGKDVELRCDPISGHTALYWYRQSLGQGLEFLIYFQGNSAPDKSGLPSDRFSAERTGGSVSTLTIQRTQQEDSAVYLCASSLVGASGETQYFGPGTRLLVL.

J is TRBJ2-6 and V is TRBV5-4; maybe TRBD1 (6 bases). The CDR3 covers 18 residues. CDR1 and CDR2 from the germline V gene are SGHNT and YYREEE (reference sequence). V was trimmed by 4 bases and J by 0 bases, leaving 17 bases between them. The CDR3: CASSTPGTLSSGANVLTF. As DNA, the CDR3 is TGTGCCAGCAGCACCCCCGGGACACTCAGCTCTGGGGCCAACGTCCTGACTTTC.

This rearrangement joins TRBV19 to TRBJ1-2; D remains ambiguous. V was pared by 3 bases and J by 4 bases, with 12 bases between. CDR1 and CDR2 from the germline V gene are LNHDA and SQIVND (reference sequence). This CDR3 has 14 residues. CDR3 residues: CASSIEGEGYGYTF. In DNA, the CDR3 is TGTGCCAGTAGTATCGAAGGAGAGGGCTATGGCTACACCTTC.

The sample holds one count of this clone. The CDR3 is CASSRGRARETQYF. As DNA, the CDR3 is TGTGCCAGTAGTAGGGGGAGGGCCAGGGAGACCCAGTACTTC. The chain couples TRBV19 to TRBJ2-5, with 7 positions matching TRBD2. Germline V gene lookup returns CDR1 LNHDA and CDR2 SQIVND (reference sequence). The trim removed 4 bases at V and 5 bases at J, leaving 7 bases unmatched. This CDR3 spans 14 amino acids.

The chain recombines TRBV7-2 with TRBJ1-5; a possible D gene is TRBD1 (5 bases). V was clipped by 1 base and J by 3 bases, with 7 bases between them. CDR3 length equals 14 residues. Germline assignment: CDR1 SGHTA and CDR2 FQGNSA. DNA for the CDR3: TGTGCCAGCAGCTTAGGCAGGGCCAATCAGCCCCAGCATTTT. Protein product: CASSLGRANQPQHF.

V gene TRBV4-3 combines with J gene TRBJ2-7; a possible D gene is TRBD2 (6 bases). Germline assignment: CDR1 LGHNA and CDR2 YSLEER. The CDR3 is 14 residues long. Between the trimmed V and J ends, which lost 0 bases and 10 bases, there was a span of 16 bases. In DNA form, the CDR3 reads TGCGCCAGCAGCCAAGATCGGGCTAGCGACAGTCAGTACTTC. It yields the protein CASSQDRASDSQYF.